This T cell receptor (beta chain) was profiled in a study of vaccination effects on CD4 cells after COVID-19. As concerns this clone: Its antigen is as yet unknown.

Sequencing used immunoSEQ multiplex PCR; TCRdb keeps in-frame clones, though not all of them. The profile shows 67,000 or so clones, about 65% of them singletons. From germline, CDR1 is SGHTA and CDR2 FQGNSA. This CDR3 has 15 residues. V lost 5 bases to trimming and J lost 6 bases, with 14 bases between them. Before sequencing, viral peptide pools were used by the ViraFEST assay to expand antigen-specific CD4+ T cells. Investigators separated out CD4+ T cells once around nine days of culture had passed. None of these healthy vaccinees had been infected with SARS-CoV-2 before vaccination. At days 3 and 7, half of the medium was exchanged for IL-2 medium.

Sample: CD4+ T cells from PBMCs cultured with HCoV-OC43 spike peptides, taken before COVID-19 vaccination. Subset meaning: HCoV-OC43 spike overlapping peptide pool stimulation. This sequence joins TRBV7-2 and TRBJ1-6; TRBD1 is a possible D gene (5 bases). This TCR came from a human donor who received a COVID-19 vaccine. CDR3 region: CASSRWDGPNSPLHF. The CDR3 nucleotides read TGTGCCAGCAGCCGGTGGGACGGACCTAATTCACCCCTCCACTTT.